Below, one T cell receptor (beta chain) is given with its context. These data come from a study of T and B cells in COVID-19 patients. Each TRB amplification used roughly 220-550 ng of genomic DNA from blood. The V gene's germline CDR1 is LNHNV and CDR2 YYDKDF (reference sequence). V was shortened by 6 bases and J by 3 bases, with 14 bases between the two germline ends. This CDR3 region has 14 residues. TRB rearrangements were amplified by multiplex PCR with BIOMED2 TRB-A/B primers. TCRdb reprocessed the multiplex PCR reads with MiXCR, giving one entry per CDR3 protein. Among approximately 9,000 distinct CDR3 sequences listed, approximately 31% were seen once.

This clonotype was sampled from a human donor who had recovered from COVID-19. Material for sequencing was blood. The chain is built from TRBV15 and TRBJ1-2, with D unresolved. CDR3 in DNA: TGTGCCACCAGTACTCAAGGCGGAGACTATGGCTACACCTTC. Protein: CATSTQGGDYGYTF.